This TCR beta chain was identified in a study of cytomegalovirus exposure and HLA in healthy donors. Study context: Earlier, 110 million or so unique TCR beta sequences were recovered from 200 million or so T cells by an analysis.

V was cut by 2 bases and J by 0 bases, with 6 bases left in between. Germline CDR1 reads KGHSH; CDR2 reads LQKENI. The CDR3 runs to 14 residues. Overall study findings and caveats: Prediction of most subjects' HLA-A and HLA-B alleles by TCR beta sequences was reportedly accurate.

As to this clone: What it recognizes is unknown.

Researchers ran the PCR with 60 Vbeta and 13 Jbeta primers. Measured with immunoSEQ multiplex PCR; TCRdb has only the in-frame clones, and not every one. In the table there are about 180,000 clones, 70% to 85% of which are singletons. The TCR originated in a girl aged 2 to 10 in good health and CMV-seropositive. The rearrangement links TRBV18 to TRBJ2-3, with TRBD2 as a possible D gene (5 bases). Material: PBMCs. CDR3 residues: CASSPTGSTDTQYF. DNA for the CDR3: TGTGCCAGCTCACCAACGGGAAGCACAGATACGCAGTATTTT.